This T cell receptor (beta chain) was observed in a study of blood T cell repertoires in COVID-19. V lost 5 bases and J lost 2; bases outside the gene matches: 8. The germline gives CDR1 LGHNA, CDR2 YNFKEQ. CDR3 length equals 16 residues. Assay: immunoSEQ multiplex PCR; the TCRdb copy retains only in-frame clones and omits some. The data show nearly 400,000 clones, with just under 90% seen just once and 1.7% held by the top ten. V and J are TRBV4-2 and TRBJ2-3, with 9 bases lining up with TRBD2. This receptor was identified in a woman aged 25 to 45 who had recovered from COVID-19. Sequences were obtained from PBMCs or T cells enriched from blood (not recorded which). The CDR3 sequence is CASSARLAEPTDTQYF. DNA of the CDR3: TGTGCCAGCAGCGCCCGACTAGCGGAACCCACAGATACGCAGTATTTT.